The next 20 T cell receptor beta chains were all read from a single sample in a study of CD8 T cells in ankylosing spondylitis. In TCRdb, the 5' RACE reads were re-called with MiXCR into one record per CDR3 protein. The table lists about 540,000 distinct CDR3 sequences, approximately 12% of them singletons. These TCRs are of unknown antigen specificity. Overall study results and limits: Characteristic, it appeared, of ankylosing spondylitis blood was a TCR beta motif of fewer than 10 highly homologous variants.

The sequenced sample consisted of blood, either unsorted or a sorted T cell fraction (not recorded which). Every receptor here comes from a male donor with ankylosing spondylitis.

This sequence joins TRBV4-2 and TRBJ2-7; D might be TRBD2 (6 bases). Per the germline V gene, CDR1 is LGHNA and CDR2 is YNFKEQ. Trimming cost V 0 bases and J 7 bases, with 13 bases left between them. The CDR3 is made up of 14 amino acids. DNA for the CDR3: TGTGCCAGCAGCCAAGAAAGTGGGGGGAGGGAGCAGTACTTC. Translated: CASSQESGGREQYF.

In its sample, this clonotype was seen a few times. The CDR3 DNA sequence: TGTGCCAGCAGCCAACGGATAGGGGAGGGGACAGATACGCAGTATTTT. Residues: CASSQRIGEGTDTQYF. This rearrangement joins TRBV3-1 to TRBJ2-3, with TRBD2 identical over 7 bases. Per germline, CDR1 LGHDT and CDR2 YNNKEL (reference sequence). With V trimmed by 2 bases and J by 3 bases, 8 bases remained unmatched. The CDR3 contains 16 residues.

DNA of the CDR3: TGCAGTGCAACGATACAGGGGGCTAGAAACACTGAAGCTTTCTTT. Its translation: CSATIQGARNTEAFF. The chain employs TRBV20-1 and TRBJ1-1; TRBD1 aligns across 9 bases. V dropped 6 bases and J dropped 2; count of bases not matched to a gene: 10. Germline-derived CDR1 and CDR2 are DFQATT and SNEGSKA (reference sequence). This CDR3 is 15 amino acids long.

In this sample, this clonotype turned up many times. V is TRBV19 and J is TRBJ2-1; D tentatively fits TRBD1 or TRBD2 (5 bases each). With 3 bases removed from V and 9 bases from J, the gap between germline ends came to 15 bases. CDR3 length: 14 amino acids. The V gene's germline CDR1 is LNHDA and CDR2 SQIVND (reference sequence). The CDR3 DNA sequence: TGTGCCAGTAGTATTGTTGGGGGAATGGTTGAGCAGTTCTTC. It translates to CASSIVGGMVEQFF.

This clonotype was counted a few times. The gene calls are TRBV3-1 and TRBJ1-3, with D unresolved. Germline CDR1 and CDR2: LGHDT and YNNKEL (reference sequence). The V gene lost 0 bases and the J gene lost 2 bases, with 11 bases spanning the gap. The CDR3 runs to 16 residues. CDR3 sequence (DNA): TGTGCCAGCAGCCAAGAATTGTGGTTGGCTGGAAACACCATATATTTT. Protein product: CASSQELWLAGNTIYF.

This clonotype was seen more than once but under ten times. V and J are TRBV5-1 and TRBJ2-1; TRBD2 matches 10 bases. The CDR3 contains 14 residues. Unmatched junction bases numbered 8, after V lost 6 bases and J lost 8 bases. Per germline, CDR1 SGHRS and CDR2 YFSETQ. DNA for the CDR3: TGCGCCAGCAACCCTAGCGGGAGAAGGTATGAGCAGTTCTTC. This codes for CASNPSGRRYEQFF. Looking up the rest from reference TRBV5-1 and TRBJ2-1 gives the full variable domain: KAGVTQTPRYLIKTRGQQVTLSCSPISGHRSVSWYQQTPGQGLQFLFEYFSETQRNKGNFPGRFSGRQFSNSRSEMNVSTLELGDSALYLCASNPSGRRYEQFFGPGTRLTVL.

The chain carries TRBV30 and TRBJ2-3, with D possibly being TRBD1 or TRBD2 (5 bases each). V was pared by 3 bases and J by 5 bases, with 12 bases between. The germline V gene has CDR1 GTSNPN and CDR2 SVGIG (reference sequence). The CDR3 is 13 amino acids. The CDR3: CAWRGTSRDTQYF. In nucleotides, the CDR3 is TGTGCCTGGAGGGGGACCTCCCGAGATACGCAGTATTTT.

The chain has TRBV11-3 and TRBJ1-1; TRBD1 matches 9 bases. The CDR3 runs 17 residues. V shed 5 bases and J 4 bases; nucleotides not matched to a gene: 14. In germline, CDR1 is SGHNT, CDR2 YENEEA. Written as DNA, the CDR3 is TGTGCCAGCAGCCTATCGGACAGGGGACGTATCAGCACTGAAGCTTTCTTT. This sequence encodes CASSLSDRGRISTEAFF.

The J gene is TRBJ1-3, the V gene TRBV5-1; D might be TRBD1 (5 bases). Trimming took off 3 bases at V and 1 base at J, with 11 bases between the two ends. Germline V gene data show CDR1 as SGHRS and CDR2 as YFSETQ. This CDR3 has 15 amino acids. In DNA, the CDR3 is TGCGCCAGCAGCTCTGACGGGACTTCTGGAAACACCATATATTTT. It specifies CASSSDGTSGNTIYF.

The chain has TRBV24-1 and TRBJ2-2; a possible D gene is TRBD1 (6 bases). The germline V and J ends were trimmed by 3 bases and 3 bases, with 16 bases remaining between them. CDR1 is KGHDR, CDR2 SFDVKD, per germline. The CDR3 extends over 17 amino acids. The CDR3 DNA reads TGTGCCACCAGTGATCCCACCCCAGGGGACGACACCGGGGAGCTGTTTTTT. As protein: CATSDPTPGDDTGELFF.

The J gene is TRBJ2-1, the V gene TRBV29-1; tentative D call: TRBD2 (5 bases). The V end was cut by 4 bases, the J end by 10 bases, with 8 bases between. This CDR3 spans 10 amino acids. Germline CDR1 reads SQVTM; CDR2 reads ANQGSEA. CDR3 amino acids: CSVVGVEQFF. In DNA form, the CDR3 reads TGCAGCGTTGTCGGGGTCGAGCAGTTCTTC.

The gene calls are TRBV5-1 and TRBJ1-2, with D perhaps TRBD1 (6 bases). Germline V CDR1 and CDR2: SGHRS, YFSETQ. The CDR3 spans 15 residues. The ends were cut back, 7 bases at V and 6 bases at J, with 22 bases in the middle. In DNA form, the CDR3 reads TGCGCCAGCTCCCGCTTACAGGGTACTTCGGATGGCTACACCTTC. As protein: CASSRLQGTSDGYTF.

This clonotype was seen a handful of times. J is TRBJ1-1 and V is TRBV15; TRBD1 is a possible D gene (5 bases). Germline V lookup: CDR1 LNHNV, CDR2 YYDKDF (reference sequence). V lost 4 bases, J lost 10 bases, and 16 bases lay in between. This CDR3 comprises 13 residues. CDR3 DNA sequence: TGTGCCACCAGCAACCTTAGGGGCGCTGGAGCTTTCTTT. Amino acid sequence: CATSNLRGAGAFF.

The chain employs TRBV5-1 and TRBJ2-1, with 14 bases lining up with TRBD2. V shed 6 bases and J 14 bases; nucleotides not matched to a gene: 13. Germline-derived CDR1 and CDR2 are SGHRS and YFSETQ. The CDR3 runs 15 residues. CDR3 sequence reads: CASKEGTSGRDKEFF. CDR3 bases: TGCGCCAGCAAAGAAGGGACTAGCGGGAGAGACAAGGAGTTCTTC.

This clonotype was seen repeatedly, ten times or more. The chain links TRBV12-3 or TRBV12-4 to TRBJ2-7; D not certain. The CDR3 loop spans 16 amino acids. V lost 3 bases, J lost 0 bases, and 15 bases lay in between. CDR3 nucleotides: TGTGCCAGCAGTTTGTATGGGGATTTTCGCTCCTACGAGCAGTACTTC. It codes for CASSLYGDFRSYEQYF.

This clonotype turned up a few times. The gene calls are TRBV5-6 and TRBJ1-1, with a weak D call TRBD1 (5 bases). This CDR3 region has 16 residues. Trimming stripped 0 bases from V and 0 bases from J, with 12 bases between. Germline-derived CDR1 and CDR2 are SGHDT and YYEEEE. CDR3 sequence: CASSLGLEGMNTEAFF. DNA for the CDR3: TGTGCCAGCAGCTTGGGACTGGAGGGGATGAACACTGAAGCTTTCTTT.

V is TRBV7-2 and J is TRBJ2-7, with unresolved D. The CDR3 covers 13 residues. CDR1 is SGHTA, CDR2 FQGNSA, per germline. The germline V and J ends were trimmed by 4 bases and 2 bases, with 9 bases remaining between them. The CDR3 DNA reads TGTGCCAGCAGCTCCCGGCGAGCCTACGAGCAGTACTTC. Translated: CASSSRRAYEQYF. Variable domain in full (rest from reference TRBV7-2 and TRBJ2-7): GAGVSQSPSNKVTEKGKDVELRCDPISGHTALYWYRQSLGQGLEFLIYFQGNSAPDKSGLPSDRFSAERTGGSVSTLTIQRTQQEDSAVYLCASSSRRAYEQYFGPGTRLTVT.

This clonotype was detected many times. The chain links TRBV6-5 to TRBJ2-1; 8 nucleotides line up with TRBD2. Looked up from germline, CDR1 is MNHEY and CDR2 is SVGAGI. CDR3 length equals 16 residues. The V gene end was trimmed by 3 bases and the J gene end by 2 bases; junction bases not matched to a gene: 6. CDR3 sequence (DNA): TGTGCCAGCAGTTATTCTGCGGGAGGCCCCTACAATGAGCAGTTCTTC. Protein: CASSYSAGGPYNEQFF.

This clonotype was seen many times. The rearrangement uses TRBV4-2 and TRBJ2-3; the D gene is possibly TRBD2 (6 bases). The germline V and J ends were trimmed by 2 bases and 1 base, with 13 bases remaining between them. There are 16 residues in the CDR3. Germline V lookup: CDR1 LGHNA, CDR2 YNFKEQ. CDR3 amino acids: CASSQKSSDGTDTQYF. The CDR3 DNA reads TGTGCCAGCAGCCAAAAGTCTAGCGACGGCACAGATACGCAGTATTTT.

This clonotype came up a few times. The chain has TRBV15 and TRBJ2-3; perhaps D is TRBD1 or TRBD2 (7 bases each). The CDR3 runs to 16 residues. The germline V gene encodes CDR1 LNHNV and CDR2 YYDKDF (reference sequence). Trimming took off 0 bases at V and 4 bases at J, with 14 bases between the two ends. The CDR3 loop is CATSRDLPGGADTQYF. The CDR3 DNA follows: TGTGCCACCAGCAGAGATCTCCCAGGGGGGGCAGATACGCAGTATTTT. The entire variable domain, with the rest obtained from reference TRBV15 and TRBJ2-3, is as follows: DAMVIQNPRYQVTQFGKPVTLSCSQTLNHNVMYWYQQKSSQAPKLLFHYYDKDFNNEADTPDNFQSRRPNTSFCFLDIRSPGLGDTAMYLCATSRDLPGGADTQYFGPGTRLTVL.